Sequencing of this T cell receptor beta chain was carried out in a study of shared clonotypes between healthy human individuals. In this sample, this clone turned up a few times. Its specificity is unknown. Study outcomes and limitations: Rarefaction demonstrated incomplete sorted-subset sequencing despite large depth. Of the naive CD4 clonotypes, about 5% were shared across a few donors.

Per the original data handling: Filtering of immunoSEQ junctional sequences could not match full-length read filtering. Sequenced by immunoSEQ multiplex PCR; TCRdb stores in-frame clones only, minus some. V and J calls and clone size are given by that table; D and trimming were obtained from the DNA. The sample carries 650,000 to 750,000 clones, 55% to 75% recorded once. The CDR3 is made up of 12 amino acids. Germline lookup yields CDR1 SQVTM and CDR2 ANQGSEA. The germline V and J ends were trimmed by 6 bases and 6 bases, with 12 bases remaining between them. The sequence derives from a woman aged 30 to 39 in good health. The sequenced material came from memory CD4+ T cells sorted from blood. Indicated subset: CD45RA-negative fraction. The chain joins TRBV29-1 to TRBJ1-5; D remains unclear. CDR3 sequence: CSVMNIGQPQHF. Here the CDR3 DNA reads TGCAGCGTGATGAATATTGGTCAGCCCCAGCATTTT.